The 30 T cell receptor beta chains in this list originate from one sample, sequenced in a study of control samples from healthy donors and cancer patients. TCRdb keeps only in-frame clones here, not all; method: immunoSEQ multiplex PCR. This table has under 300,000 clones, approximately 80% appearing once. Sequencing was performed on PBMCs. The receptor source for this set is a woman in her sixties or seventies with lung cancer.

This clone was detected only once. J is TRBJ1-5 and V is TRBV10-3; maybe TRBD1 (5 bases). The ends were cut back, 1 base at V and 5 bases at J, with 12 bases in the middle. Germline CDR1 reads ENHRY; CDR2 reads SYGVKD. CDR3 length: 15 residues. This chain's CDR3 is CAISELGGGHQPQHF. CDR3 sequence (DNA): TGTGCCATCAGTGAGTTGGGGGGGGGACATCAGCCCCAGCATTTT.

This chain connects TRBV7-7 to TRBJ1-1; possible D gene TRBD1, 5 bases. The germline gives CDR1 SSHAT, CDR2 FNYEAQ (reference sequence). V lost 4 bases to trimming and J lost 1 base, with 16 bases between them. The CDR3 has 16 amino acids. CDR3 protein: CASSSLRGSENTEAFF. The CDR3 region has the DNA TGTGCCAGCAGCTCCCTACGGGGGTCTGAGAACACTGAAGCTTTCTTT.

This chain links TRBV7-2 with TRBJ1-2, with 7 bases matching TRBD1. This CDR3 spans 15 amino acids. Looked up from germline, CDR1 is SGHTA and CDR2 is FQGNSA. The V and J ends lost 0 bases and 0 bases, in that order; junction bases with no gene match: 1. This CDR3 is CASSLAGTANYGYTF. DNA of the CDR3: TGTGCCAGCAGCTTAGCCGGGACAGCTAACTATGGCTACACCTTC.

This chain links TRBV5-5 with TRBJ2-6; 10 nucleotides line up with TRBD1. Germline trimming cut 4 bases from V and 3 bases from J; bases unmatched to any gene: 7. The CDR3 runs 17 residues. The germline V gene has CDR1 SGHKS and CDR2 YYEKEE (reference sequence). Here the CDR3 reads CASSPGTGEDGANVLTF. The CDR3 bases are TGTGCCAGCAGCCCCGGGACAGGGGAAGATGGGGCCAACGTCCTGACTTTC.

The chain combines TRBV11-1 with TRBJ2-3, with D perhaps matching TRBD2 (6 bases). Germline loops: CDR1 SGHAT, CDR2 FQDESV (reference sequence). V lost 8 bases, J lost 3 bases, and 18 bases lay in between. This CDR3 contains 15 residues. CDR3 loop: CASAGGSGVTDTQYF. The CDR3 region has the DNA TGTGCCAGCGCCGGCGGTAGCGGTGTGACAGATACGCAGTATTTT.

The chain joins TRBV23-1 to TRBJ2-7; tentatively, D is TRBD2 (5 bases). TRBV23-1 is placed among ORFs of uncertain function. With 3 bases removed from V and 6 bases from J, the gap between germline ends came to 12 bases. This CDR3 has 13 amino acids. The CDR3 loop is CASSHPTAGEQYF. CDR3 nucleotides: TGCGCCAGCAGTCATCCGACCGCGGGCGAGCAGTACTTC.

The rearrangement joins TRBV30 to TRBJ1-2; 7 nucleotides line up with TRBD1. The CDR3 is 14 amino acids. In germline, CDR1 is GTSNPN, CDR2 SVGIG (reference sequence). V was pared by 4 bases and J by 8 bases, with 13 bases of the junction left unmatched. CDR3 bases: TGTGCCTGGAACAGAGACAGGGCGGTTGGAGGCTACACCTTC. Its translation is CAWNRDRAVGGYTF.

CDR3 DNA: TGTGCCAGCAGCTTAGTACAGGGGCGAGATGGCTACACCTTC. Residues: CASSLVQGRDGYTF. The chain uses TRBV7-9 and TRBJ1-2, with 7 bases matching TRBD1. CDR1 SEHNR and CDR2 FQNEAQ come from the germline V gene (reference sequence). The CDR3 totals 14 residues. V lost 1 base to trimming and J lost 6 bases; unmatched junction nucleotides: 5.

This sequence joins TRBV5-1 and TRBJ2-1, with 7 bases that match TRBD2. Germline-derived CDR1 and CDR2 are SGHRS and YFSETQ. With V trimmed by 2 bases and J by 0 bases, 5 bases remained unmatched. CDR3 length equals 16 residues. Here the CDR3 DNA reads TGCGCCAGCAGCTTTAGGCTAGCGGACTCCTACAATGAGCAGTTCTTC. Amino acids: CASSFRLADSYNEQFF.

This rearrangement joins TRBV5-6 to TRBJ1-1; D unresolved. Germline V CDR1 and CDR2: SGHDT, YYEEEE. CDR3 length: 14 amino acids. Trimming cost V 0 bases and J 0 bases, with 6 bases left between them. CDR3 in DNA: TGTGCCAGCAGCTTGGTCTCTGTGAACACTGAAGCTTTCTTT. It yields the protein CASSLVSVNTEAFF.

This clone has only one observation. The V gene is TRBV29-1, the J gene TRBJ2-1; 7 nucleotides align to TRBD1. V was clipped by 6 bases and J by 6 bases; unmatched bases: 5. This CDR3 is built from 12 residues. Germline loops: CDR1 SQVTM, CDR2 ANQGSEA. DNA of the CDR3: TGCAGCGTGACAGGGAAGGGCAATGAGCAGTTCTTC. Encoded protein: CSVTGKGNEQFF.

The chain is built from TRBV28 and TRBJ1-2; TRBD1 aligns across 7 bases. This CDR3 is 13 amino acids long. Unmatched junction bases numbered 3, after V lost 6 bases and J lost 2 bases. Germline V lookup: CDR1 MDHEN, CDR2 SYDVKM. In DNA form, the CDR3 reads TGTGCCAGCAGCCCCAGGGGGAACTATGGCTACACCTTC. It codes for CASSPRGNYGYTF.

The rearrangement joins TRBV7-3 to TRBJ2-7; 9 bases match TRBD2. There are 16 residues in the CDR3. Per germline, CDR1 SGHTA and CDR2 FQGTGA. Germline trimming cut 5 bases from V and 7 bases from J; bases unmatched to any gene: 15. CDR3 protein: CASSRVAGDPYGEQYF. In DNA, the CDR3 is TGTGCCAGCAGCCGGGTAGCGGGGGACCCATACGGTGAGCAGTACTTC.

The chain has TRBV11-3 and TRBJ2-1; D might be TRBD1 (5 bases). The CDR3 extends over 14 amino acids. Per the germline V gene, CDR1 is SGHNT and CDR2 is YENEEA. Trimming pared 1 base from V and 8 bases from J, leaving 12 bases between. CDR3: CASSLGGGRDEQFF. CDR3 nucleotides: TGTGCCAGCAGCTTAGGCGGCGGCAGGGATGAGCAGTTCTTC.

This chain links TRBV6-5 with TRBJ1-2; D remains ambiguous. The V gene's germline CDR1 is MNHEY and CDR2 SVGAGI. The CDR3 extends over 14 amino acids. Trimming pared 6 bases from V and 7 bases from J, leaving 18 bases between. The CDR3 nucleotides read TGTGCCAGCAGAACCGAACTCCAGGCGGGTGGCTACACCTTC. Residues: CASRTELQAGGYTF.

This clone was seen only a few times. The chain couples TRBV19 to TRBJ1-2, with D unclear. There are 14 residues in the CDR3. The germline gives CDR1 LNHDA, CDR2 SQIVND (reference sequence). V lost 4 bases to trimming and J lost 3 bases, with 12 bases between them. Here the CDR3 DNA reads TGTGCCAGTAGTACCCTGGACGGTTACTATGGCTACACCTTC. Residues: CASSTLDGYYGYTF.

The CDR3 DNA reads TGCGCCAGCAGTCCTCAGGGGGCTTCGCCTGAAGCTTTCTTT. This translates into CASSPQGASPEAFF. The chain is built from TRBV5-1 and TRBJ1-1, with 8 bases that match TRBD1. The CDR3 length is 14 residues. CDR1 is SGHRS and CDR2 is YFSETQ in the germline V gene. Germline trimming cut 5 bases from V and 6 bases from J; bases unmatched to any gene: 9.

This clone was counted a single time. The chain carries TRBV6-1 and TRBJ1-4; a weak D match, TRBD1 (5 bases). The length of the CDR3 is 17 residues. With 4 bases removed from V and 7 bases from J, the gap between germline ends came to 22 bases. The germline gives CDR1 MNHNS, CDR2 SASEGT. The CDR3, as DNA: TGTGCCAGCAGTGCCGAATCGACAGTCTCCTGGGGTGAAAAACTGTTTTTT. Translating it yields CASSAESTVSWGEKLFF.

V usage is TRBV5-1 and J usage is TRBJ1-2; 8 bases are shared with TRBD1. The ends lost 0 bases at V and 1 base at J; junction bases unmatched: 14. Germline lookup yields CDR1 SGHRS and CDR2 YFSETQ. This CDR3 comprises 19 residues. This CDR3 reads CASSLVIPPGRGRNYGYTF. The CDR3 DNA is TGCGCCAGCAGCTTGGTTATTCCCCCAGGCAGGGGGCGTAACTATGGCTACACCTTC.

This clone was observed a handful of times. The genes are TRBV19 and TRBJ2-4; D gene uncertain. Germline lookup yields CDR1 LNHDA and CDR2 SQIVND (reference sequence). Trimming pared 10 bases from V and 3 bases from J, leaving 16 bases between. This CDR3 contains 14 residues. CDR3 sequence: CAISSVGDKNIQYF. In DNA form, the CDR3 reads TGTGCCATATCTTCCGTTGGGGACAAAAACATTCAGTACTTC.

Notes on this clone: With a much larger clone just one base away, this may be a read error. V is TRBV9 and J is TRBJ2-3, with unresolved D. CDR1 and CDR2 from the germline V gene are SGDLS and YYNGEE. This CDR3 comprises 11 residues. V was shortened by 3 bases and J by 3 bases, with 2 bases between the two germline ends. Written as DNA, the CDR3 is TGTGCCAGCAGCGAAACAGATACGCAGTATTTT. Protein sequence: CASSETDTQYF. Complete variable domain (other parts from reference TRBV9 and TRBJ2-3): DSGVTQTPKHLITATGQRVTLRCSPRSGDLSVYWYQQSLDQGLQFLIQYYNGEERAKGNILERFSAQQFPDLHSELNLSSLELGDSALYFCASSETDTQYFGPGTRLTVL.

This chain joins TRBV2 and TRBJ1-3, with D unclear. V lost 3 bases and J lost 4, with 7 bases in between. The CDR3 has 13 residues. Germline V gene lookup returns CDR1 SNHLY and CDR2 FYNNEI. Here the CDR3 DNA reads TGTGCCAGCAGTGACCCCCCCGGAAACACCATATATTTT. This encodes CASSDPPGNTIYF.

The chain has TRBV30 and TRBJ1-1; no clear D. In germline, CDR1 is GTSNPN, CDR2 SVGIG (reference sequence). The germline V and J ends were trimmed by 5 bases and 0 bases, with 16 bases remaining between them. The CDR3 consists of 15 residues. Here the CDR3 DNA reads TGTGCCTGGGAGGGAAACTCGGCCATGAACACTGAAGCTTTCTTT. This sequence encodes CAWEGNSAMNTEAFF. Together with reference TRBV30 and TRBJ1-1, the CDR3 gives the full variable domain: SQTIHQWPATLVQPVGSPLSLECTVEGTSNPNLYWYRQAAGRGLQLLFYSVGIGQISSEVPQNLSASRPQDRQFILSSKKLLLSDSGFYLCAWEGNSAMNTEAFFGQGTRLTVV.

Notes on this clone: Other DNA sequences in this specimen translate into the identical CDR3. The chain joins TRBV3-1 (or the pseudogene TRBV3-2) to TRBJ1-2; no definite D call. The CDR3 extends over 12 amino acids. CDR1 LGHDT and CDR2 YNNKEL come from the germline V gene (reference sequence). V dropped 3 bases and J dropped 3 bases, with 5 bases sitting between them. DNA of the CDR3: TGTGCCAGCAGCCAGGGTGACTATGGCTACACCTTC. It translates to CASSQGDYGYTF.

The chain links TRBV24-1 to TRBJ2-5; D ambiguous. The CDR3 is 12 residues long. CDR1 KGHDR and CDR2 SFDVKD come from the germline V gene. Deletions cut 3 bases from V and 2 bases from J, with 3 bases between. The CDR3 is CATSDKQETQYF. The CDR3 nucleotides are TGTGCCACCAGTGATAAACAAGAGACCCAGTACTTC.

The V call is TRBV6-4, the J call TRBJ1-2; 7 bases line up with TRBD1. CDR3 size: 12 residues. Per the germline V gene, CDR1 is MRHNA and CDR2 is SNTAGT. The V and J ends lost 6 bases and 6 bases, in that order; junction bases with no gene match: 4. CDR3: CASRGDSHGYTF. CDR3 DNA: TGTGCCAGCAGAGGGGACAGTCATGGCTACACCTTC.

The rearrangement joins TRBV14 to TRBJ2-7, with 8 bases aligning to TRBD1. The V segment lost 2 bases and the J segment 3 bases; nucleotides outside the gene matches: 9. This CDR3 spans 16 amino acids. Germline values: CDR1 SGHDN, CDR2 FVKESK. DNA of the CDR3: TGTGCCAGCAGCCAAAACCCCGGGACAGGATACTACGAGCAGTACTTC. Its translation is CASSQNPGTGYYEQYF.

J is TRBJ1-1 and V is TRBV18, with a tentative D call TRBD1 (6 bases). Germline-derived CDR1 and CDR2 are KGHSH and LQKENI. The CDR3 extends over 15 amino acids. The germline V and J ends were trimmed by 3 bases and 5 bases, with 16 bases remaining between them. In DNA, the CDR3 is TGTGCCAGCTCACCCGGACAGTGGAGAACAACTGAAGCTTTCTTT. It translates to CASSPGQWRTTEAFF.

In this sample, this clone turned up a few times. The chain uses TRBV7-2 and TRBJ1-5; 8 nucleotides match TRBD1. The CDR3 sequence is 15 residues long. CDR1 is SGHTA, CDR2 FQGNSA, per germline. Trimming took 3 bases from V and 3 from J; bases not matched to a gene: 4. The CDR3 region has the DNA TGTGCCAGCAGCTTCGCAGGGGGCTACAATCAGCCCCAGCATTTT. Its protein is CASSFAGGYNQPQHF.

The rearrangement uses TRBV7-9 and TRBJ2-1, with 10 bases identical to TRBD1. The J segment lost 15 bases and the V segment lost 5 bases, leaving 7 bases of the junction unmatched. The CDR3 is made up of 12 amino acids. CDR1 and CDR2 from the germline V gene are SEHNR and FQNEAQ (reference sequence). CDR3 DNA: TGTGCCAGCAGCCCGACGGGACAGGGGCGGTTCTTC. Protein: CASSPTGQGRFF.